This TCR beta chain comes out of a study of T cell responses to AZD1222 COVID-19 vaccine. Study-level results: Only 5 or 6 people who got AZD1222 tested seropositive at baseline. After two AZD1222 doses, spike-specific TCR breadth and depth rose versus day 0. Vaccine-related CD4 TCRs covered spike, predominating at 160-218 and 743-854. Clonal diversity may have been underestimated, and the donors were mostly white British, with more females than males.

A note on this clone: What it recognizes is unknown.

CDR1 is MNHEY, CDR2 SMNVEV, per germline (reference sequence). With 3 bases clipped from V and 0 bases from J, the junction kept 5 bases outside the gene matches. The CDR3 is made up of 17 amino acids. Clones were read by immunoSEQ multiplex PCR, and TCRdb kept only the in-frame ones, dropping some. The sample holds roughly 140,000 clones, 92% seen once. The rearrangement uses TRBV27 and TRBJ2-1; TRBD2 agrees at 10 bases. This sequence originates from an adult who received the AZD1222 COVID-19 vaccine. Sequences were derived from peripheral blood, sampled 28 days after the second AZD1222 dose. CDR3 nucleotide sequence: TGTGCCAGCAGTTTTTTAGGACTAGCGGCCTCCTACAATGAGCAGTTCTTC. This encodes CASSFLGLAASYNEQFF.